This T cell receptor beta chain emerged from a study of breast tumors, draining lymph nodes, adjacent tissues (dated by TCRdb to about 2016). Looking at the study overall: In breast cancer patients, the study compared the TCR beta repertoires of tumor, adjacent nontumor tissue and axillary lymph nodes. In human breast cancer, the study set out to evaluate how tumor, surrounding tissue and draining lymph node repertoires relate to one another and whether T cells may move between these sites. The research as a whole found: Tumor and nontumor tissue repertoires were significantly more similar in luminal-like than in basal-like breast cancer. The conclusion that tumor T cells originate in lymph nodes was framed as consistent with a hypothesis rather than directly demonstrated. The data were considered consistent with the idea that most tumor T cells come from the lymph node and then expand in tumor tissue. T-cell repertoire diversity in tumors was found to be lower than in lymph nodes but higher than in nontumor tissue, and preferential V and J gene usage was observed.

The CDR3 contains 17 residues, cysteine and phenylalanine counted. The read is trimmed to its CDR3 DNA, 51 bases read in frame from base 1. CDR1 and CDR2, looked up from the germline V gene, are MNHEY and SVGAGI. Compared with germline, V lacks 5 bases and J lacks 2 bases; bases without a gene match: 12. The axillary draining lymph nodes of breast cancer patients were the source of the lymph node samples. This clonotype was seen repeatedly, ten times or more. Its antigen remains undetermined. No much larger clonotype is one base removed from it; base qualities were not supplied. The sequencer listed for this sample is Illumina HiSeq 2000. TCR beta chain libraries were generated by multiplex PCR amplification. High-throughput sequencing was used to analyze the amplified TCR beta chain products. TCRdb's own reprocessing of the public reads used fastp at Q25 and MiXCR and kept productive beta chains. Each CDR3 protein appears once, grouped with its most common genes and DNA. A total of about 300,000 distinct CDR3 sequences appear in this sample, around 30% of them only once. Under 1.2% of the sample goes to the ten largest clones.

This receptor was taken from a female donor with breast cancer. Some clones in this sample may be carry-over from other donors' samples. The sequencing sample was made of axillary lymph node tissue. Rearrangement joined TRBV6-5 to TRBJ2-3; 8 nucleotides in the junction match TRBD1. The DNA sequence is as follows: TGTGCCAGCAGTAAATTTACCACAGGGGGATTCACAGATACGCAGTATTTT. This is translated as CASSKFTTGGFTDTQYF.